The 20 T cell receptor beta chains in this list originate from one sample, sequenced in a study of T cell changes during pregnancy in multiple sclerosis. Profiled with immunoSEQ multiplex PCR; TCRdb holds only in-frame clones, not every one. Of about 59,000 clones listed, around 90% are singletons. The sequences come from peripheral blood, collected in the third trimester of pregnancy. The receptors shown here come from a female donor in good health, enrolled as a control in a pregnancy study.

The chain recombines TRBV28 with TRBJ2-7, with D possibly TRBD2 on 5 matching bases. From germline, CDR1 is MDHEN and CDR2 SYDVKM. V was clipped by 5 bases and J by 2 bases, with 7 bases between them. This CDR3 is built from 12 residues. CDR3 DNA: TGTGCCAGCAGTAGCGGTCCCTACGAGCAGTACTTC. As protein: CASSSGPYEQYF. The full variable domain, with the rest looked up from reference TRBV28 and TRBJ2-7, is DVKVTQSSRYLVKRTGEKVFLECVQDMDHENMFWYRQDPGLGLRLIYFSYDVKMKEKGDIPEGYSVSREKKERFSLILESASTNQTSMYLCASSSGPYEQYFGPGTRLTVT.

The chain links TRBV4-3 to TRBJ1-1; no clear D. Trimming removed 4 bases from V and 1 base from J, with 7 bases in between. The CDR3 extends over 13 amino acids. The germline gives CDR1 LGHNA, CDR2 YSLEER. CDR3 sequence reads: CASSRGQNTEAFF. For the CDR3, the DNA is TGCGCCAGCAGCCGTGGGCAGAACACTGAAGCTTTCTTT.

The chain links TRBV18 to TRBJ1-1; maybe TRBD1 (6 bases). This CDR3 comprises 16 residues. CDR1 is KGHSH, CDR2 LQKENI, per germline. Trimming removed 4 bases at V and 1 base at J, with 16 bases between. The CDR3 protein is CASSRMAGARNTEAFF. The CDR3 DNA sequence: TGTGCCAGCTCACGCATGGCAGGGGCGCGGAACACTGAAGCTTTCTTT.

This clone was seen only once. The CDR3 coding sequence is TGTGCCAGCAGCTTAGGAGGTACAGGGGACCACGAGCAGTACTTC. Translation: CASSLGGTGDHEQYF. This sequence joins TRBV11-3 and TRBJ2-7; 7 bases fit TRBD1. V lost 1 base and J lost 5; bases outside the gene matches: 8. CDR3 length equals 15 residues. Germline assignment: CDR1 SGHNT and CDR2 YENEEA. Together with reference TRBV11-3 and TRBJ2-7, the CDR3 gives the full variable domain: EAGVVQSPRYKIIEKKQPVAFWCNPISGHNTLYWYLQNLGQGPELLIRYENEEAVDDSQLPKDRFSAERLKGVDSTLKIQPAELGDSAVYLCASSLGGTGDHEQYFGPGTRLTVT.

This clone was seen once. V usage is TRBV30 and J usage is TRBJ2-7; TRBD2 matches at 9 bases. The CDR3 is 13 residues long. With V trimmed by 3 bases and J by 2 bases, 2 bases remained unmatched. Germline V gives CDR1 GTSNPN, CDR2 SVGIG (reference sequence). The CDR3, as DNA: TGTGCCTGGAGGCTAGCGGGACCCTACGAGCAGTACTTC. It codes for CAWRLAGPYEQYF.

The chain combines TRBV30 with TRBJ1-2, with D maybe TRBD1 (5 bases). V lost 7 bases to trimming and J lost 8 bases, with 20 bases between them. The germline V gene has CDR1 GTSNPN and CDR2 SVGIG (reference sequence). This CDR3 comprises 13 residues. CDR3 sequence reads: CASRPAGRSGYTF. The CDR3 nucleotides read TGTGCCTCCCGTCCGGCGGGACGCTCCGGCTACACCTTC.

The chain links TRBV18 to TRBJ2-1, with 7 bases lining up with TRBD2. CDR3 length: 16 residues. From germline, CDR1 is KGHSH and CDR2 LQKENI. V dropped 0 bases and J dropped 2; count of bases not matched to a gene: 4. CDR3 amino acids: CASSPPGGSTYNEQFF. The DNA for the CDR3 is TGTGCCAGCTCACCACCGGGCGGGAGCACCTACAATGAGCAGTTCTTC.

The chain uses TRBV4-2 and TRBJ2-1; the match to TRBD2 covers 8 bases. V lost 1 base to trimming and J lost 5 bases; unmatched junction nucleotides: 7. There are 16 residues in the CDR3. The germline CDR1 and CDR2 sequences are LGHNA and YNFKEQ. Here the CDR3 reads CASSQVIAGRDNEQFF. The CDR3 DNA sequence: TGTGCCAGCAGCCAAGTTATAGCGGGAAGGGACAATGAGCAGTTCTTC.

This clone was counted a single time. CDR3: CASSAGTGSPGELFF. CDR3 bases: TGCGCCAGCAGCGCCGGGACAGGGAGTCCCGGGGAGCTGTTTTTT. The chain couples TRBV5-1 to TRBJ2-2; TRBD1 agrees at 9 bases. Germline V CDR1 and CDR2: SGHRS, YFSETQ. Trimming took 4 bases from V and 6 from J; bases not matched to a gene: 7. This CDR3 is built from 15 residues.

The DNA of the CDR3 is TGTGCCAGCAGTGAGACACAAGTTTATGGCTACACCTTC. Protein: CASSETQVYGYTF. The rearrangement links TRBV28 to TRBJ1-2; D is unclear. This CDR3 region has 13 residues. With 5 bases removed from V and 5 bases from J, the gap between germline ends came to 12 bases. Germline lookup yields CDR1 MDHEN and CDR2 SYDVKM.

The V gene is TRBV6-1, the J gene TRBJ2-3, with TRBD2 matching over 7 bases. Germline assignment: CDR1 MNHNS and CDR2 SASEGT. V lost 8 bases, J lost 1 base, and 9 bases stayed unmatched. The CDR3 totals 15 residues. For the CDR3, the DNA is TGTGCCAGCGGTGGGAAGGGAGGGGGCACAGATACGCAGTATTTT. Its translation is CASGGKGGGTDTQYF.

The J gene is TRBJ2-7, the V gene TRBV27, with 7 bases lining up with TRBD1. The CDR3 is made up of 14 amino acids. Germline-derived CDR1 and CDR2 are MNHEY and SMNVEV (reference sequence). The ends lost 3 bases at V and 2 bases at J; junction bases unmatched: 4. DNA for the CDR3: TGTGCCAGCAGTTTTGGGACAGAAGCCTACGAGCAGTACTTC. This encodes CASSFGTEAYEQYF.

This clone has just a few counts. The chain joins TRBV10-3 to TRBJ2-3; 7 nucleotides match TRBD2. The CDR3 has 15 amino acids. Germline assignment: CDR1 ENHRY and CDR2 SYGVKD. With V trimmed by 3 bases and J by 5 bases, 8 bases remained unmatched. The CDR3 DNA sequence: TGTGCCATCAGTGACATCGGGGCTAGCGGAGATACGCAGTATTTT. Translation gives CAISDIGASGDTQYF.

The chain recombines TRBV19 with TRBJ2-2; 8 nucleotides agree with TRBD2. The CDR3 runs 16 residues. The V gene's germline CDR1 is LNHDA and CDR2 SQIVND (reference sequence). V gave up 5 bases and J gave up 6 bases; unmatched junction bases: 11. The CDR3 here is CASSAGRGGMSGELFF. In DNA, the CDR3 is TGTGCCAGTAGTGCCGGGAGGGGGGGGATGTCCGGGGAGCTGTTTTTT.

The V call is TRBV9, the J call TRBJ1-6, with D possibly TRBD1 on 6 matching bases. The V end lost 0 bases, the J end lost 8 bases, and 15 bases lay between the germline ends. The CDR3 spans 16 residues. Per the germline V gene, CDR1 is SGDLS and CDR2 is YYNGEE. As DNA, the CDR3 is TGTGCCAGCAGCGTAGGAGGCGCGGCAGGGGATTCACCCCTCCACTTT. As protein: CASSVGGAAGDSPLHF. The variable domain in full, with the rest retrieved from reference TRBV9 and TRBJ1-6, is DSGVTQTPKHLITATGQRVTLRCSPRSGDLSVYWYQQSLDQGLQFLIQYYNGEERAKGNILERFSAQQFPDLHSELNLSSLELGDSALYFCASSVGGAAGDSPLHFGNGTRLTVT.

The chain combines TRBV10-2 with TRBJ2-7; possible D gene TRBD1, 6 bases. Trimming removed 7 bases from V and 2 bases from J, with 21 bases in between. Per the germline V gene, CDR1 is WSHSY and CDR2 is SAAADI. The CDR3 spans 16 residues. CDR3 sequence (DNA): TGCGCCAGCACCCCCCTAGGGGCAGGGGCCACCTACGAGCAGTACTTC. This gives the protein CASTPLGAGATYEQYF.

The rearrangement links TRBV27 to TRBJ1-5; 7 bases map to TRBD1. After removal of 5 bases from V and 7 bases from J, the junction contained 5 bases not matched to a gene. CDR3 length: 13 amino acids. Germline CDR1 MNHEY, CDR2 SMNVEV (reference sequence). DNA for the CDR3: TGTGCCAGCAGTCGACAGGGTAGCCAGCCCCAGCATTTT. Translation gives CASSRQGSQPQHF.

The sample holds one count of this clone. The chain employs TRBV12-5 and TRBJ2-1, with 11 bases aligning to TRBD2. CDR1 is LGHNT, CDR2 FRNRAP, per germline. The CDR3 contains 15 residues. V dropped 1 base and J dropped 6; count of bases not matched to a gene: 2. The CDR3 DNA reads TGTGCTAGTGGTTTGGGACTAGCGGGGACCAATGAGCAGTTCTTC. Translated: CASGLGLAGTNEQFF.

This clone has just a few counts. The chain uses TRBV6-5 and TRBJ2-7; no reliable D call. The CDR3 totals 13 residues. Per germline, CDR1 MNHEY and CDR2 SVGAGI. Trimming stripped 6 bases from V and 3 bases from J, with 12 bases between. The CDR3 sequence is CASSRKADYEQYF. CDR3 nucleotides: TGTGCCAGCAGCCGAAAAGCCGACTACGAGCAGTACTTC.

This clone turned up a few times. The chain is built from TRBV30 and TRBJ1-5; TRBD1 matches 8 bases. V shed 2 bases, J shed 7 bases, and the junction held 4 bases outside the gene matches. The CDR3 contains 13 residues. Germline CDR1 and CDR2: GTSNPN and SVGIG (reference sequence). In DNA form, the CDR3 reads TGTGCCTGGAGTTTGGACAGGGACCAGCCCCAGCATTTT. Protein product: CAWSLDRDQPQHF.